This T cell receptor beta chain was documented in a study of brain T cells in children with intractable seizures (dated by TCRdb to 2020 to 2022). For the wider study: As a first screen for immune gene transcripts, resected brain tissue from just under 55 pediatric epilepsy surgery cases was run on a NanoString immunology panel. Among the approximately 12 selected surgery cases, eight also had pre-surgery blood sequenced, leaving four with brain tissue only. Overall study results and their limits: Because sequencing depth differed between pre- and post-surgery blood, the absence of clones from the pre-surgery sample may reflect undersampling. Viral specificity was inferred only from CDR3 sequence similarity, and patients' HCMV serostatus was unknown.

TCR beta chain sequences were generated from genomic DNA using the immunoSEQ assay. As for how the authors treated the data: CDR3 sequences not starting with the conserved framework cysteine at position 104 were manually removed. To get clonality, the normalized Shannon's Diversity Index was subtracted from one, giving values from 0 (maximal diversity) to 1 (oligoclonal). To check whether a given CDR3 had different frequencies in two samples, for example brain versus blood, chi-squared comparison-of-proportions tests were used. Public clonotypes were identified by searching immuneACCESS, and similarity to known antiviral clonotypes was assessed with the VDJdb browser. TCRdb limited this immuneACCESS table to in-frame rearrangements with V and J called. A share of clones is missing; checked studies link under half to unresolved V genes, and the rest is unexplained. D and trimming come from the DNA, and the V and J calls and clone size come from that table. Within this sample are about 340,000 clones, with 93% of them counted one time only. The top ten clonotypes cover roughly 6% of the sample.

A note on this clone: The specificity of this receptor is unknown. No much larger clone is present one base from it, and per-base qualities are unavailable.

Explained via the paper, the time point label denotes: blood from clinic visit 5 months post-surgery; TSC patient then seizure free. The surgery cases showing the highest brain T cell transcript signatures were chosen for TCR beta chain sequencing of brain tissue and, when available, of blood. Before surgery, the patients had been given at least one anti-epileptic drug. TCR-sequenced patients were children with drug-resistant epilepsy due to tuberous sclerosis complex, focal cortical dysplasia, Rasmussen encephalitis or hemimegalencephaly. Bulk genomic DNA was extracted from unsorted brain tissue and whole blood with the Monarch genomic DNA purification kit. The CDR3 covers 12 residues, taking in both the cysteine and the phenylalanine. Just CDR3 DNA is preserved here, 36 bases in frame from base 1. V sheds 5 bases and J sheds 8 bases, leaving 10 bases between their ends. Reading the germline V gene gives CDR1 MGHDK and CDR2 SYGVNS.

Recombination joined TRBV25-1 with TRBJ2-4; the D gene is perhaps TRBD2, on 5 matching bases. Sequencing was performed on peripheral blood, taken more than 4 months after surgery. The clonotype originates from a boy under three years old with tuberous sclerosis and intractable seizures. The CDR3 in this case is CASSLLGDIQYF. The nucleotide sequence reads as follows: TGTGCCAGCAGTCTTCTCGGGGACATTCAGTACTTC.